A selection of T cell receptor beta chains follows, all from one sample in a study of T cells after yellow fever vaccination. MiXCR, applied by TCRdb to the 5' RACE reads, yields one record per CDR3 protein. The sample yields around 530,000 distinct CDR3 sequences, roughly 17% seen once. The specimen was PBMCs, collected roughly 5 days after the first yellow fever vaccination. Every receptor here comes from a man between 18 and 35 years old who received the YFV17D yellow fever vaccine. The CDR3 runs from the conserved cysteine through the conserved F or W. The order of the fields is clone size, J gene, D gene, V gene, CDR3 DNA, CDR3 protein. A D gene is named only where the DNA matches it firmly. Size values are once, few and many counts, or a class for expanded clones, and some rows have none.

clone size: -; J gene: TRBJ1-4; D gene: -; V gene: TRBV18; CDR3 DNA: TGTGCCAGCTGCCGGGACATTAATGAAAAACTGTTTTTT; CDR3 protein: CASCRDINEKLFF
clone size: few; J gene: TRBJ1-5; D gene: -; V gene: TRBV5-1; CDR3 DNA: TGCGCCAGCAGCTTGGTGTTTAGGGGAAGCAATCAGCCCCAGCATTTT; CDR3 protein: CASSLVFRGSNQPQHF
clone size: -; J gene: TRBJ1-2; D gene: TRBD1; V gene: TRBV7-9; CDR3 DNA: TGTGCCAGCAGCTTGGGACAGGGGGCGTTCTATGGCTACACCTTC; CDR3 protein: CASSLGQGAFYGYTF
clone size: few; J gene: TRBJ2-7; D gene: TRBD1; V gene: TRBV7-2; CDR3 DNA: TGTGCCAGCAGCTTAAATGCAGGGGGCTACGAGCAGTACTTC; CDR3 protein: CASSLNAGGYEQYF
clone size: -; J gene: TRBJ1-1; D gene: -; V gene: TRBV19; CDR3 DNA: TGTGCCAGTAGTTTCTCCCCCACGGACACTGAAGCTTTCTTT; CDR3 protein: CASSFSPTDTEAFF
clone size: few; J gene: TRBJ2-2; D gene: -; V gene: TRBV9; CDR3 DNA: TGTGCCAGCAGCGCCTTCCCGGGTCCTAACACCGGGGAGCTGTTTTTT; CDR3 protein: CASSAFPGPNTGELFF
clone size: few; J gene: TRBJ1-5; D gene: -; V gene: TRBV27; CDR3 DNA: TGTGCCAGCAGCCCACAGGGAGGCCGCAATCAGCCCCAGCATTTT; CDR3 protein: CASSPQGGRNQPQHF
clone size: -; J gene: TRBJ2-1; D gene: -; V gene: TRBV12-3/TRBV12-4; CDR3 DNA: TGTGCCAGCAACAGGGCCGGCTACAATGAGCAGTTCTTC; CDR3 protein: CASNRAGYNEQFF
clone size: -; J gene: TRBJ1-2; D gene: TRBD1; V gene: TRBV7-4; CDR3 DNA: TGTGCCAGCAGCTTACCCTTGGACAGGGCCTATAACTATGGCTACACCTTC; CDR3 protein: CASSLPLDRAYNYGYTF
clone size: -; J gene: TRBJ2-1; D gene: -; V gene: TRBV29-1; CDR3 DNA: TGCAGCGTTGAAGATCGCCCGGAGCAGTTCTTC; CDR3 protein: CSVEDRPEQFF
clone size: -; J gene: TRBJ2-1; D gene: TRBD1; V gene: TRBV7-9; CDR3 DNA: TGTGCCAGCAGCAGACGGGACAGGGTCAATGAGCAGTTCTTC; CDR3 protein: CASSRRDRVNEQFF
clone size: few; J gene: TRBJ2-3; D gene: -; V gene: TRBV4-1; CDR3 DNA: TGCGCCAGCAGCCACCCCAAGGGGCTTAGCACAGATACGCAGTATTTT; CDR3 protein: CASSHPKGLSTDTQYF
clone size: -; J gene: TRBJ2-1; D gene: TRBD1; V gene: TRBV7-2; CDR3 DNA: TGTGCCTGCGACAGGGGAACCTACAATGAGCAGTTCTTC; CDR3 protein: CACDRGTYNEQFF
clone size: few; J gene: TRBJ2-1; D gene: -; V gene: TRBV3-1; CDR3 DNA: TGTGCCAGCAGCCTCGAGTACTACAATGAGCAGTTCTTC; CDR3 protein: CASSLEYYNEQFF
clone size: -; J gene: TRBJ2-1; D gene: TRBD1; V gene: TRBV5-1; CDR3 DNA: TGCGCCAGCAGCTTGGCTGTGGGACAGATATTCTTC; CDR3 protein: CASSLAVGQIFF
clone size: few; J gene: TRBJ1-5; D gene: -; V gene: TRBV7-9; CDR3 DNA: TGTGCCAGCAGCCCTTTAACGGATCAGCCCCAGCATTTT; CDR3 protein: CASSPLTDQPQHF
clone size: -; J gene: TRBJ2-7; D gene: -; V gene: TRBV14; CDR3 DNA: TGTGCCAGCAGCCAATATACTACTTACTACGAGCAGTACTTC; CDR3 protein: CASSQYTTYYEQYF
clone size: -; J gene: TRBJ1-1; D gene: TRBD1; V gene: TRBV30; CDR3 DNA: TGTGCCGCATACTACAGGGGAACAGCCGAAGCTTTCTTT; CDR3 protein: CAAYYRGTAEAFF
clone size: few; J gene: TRBJ2-7; D gene: -; V gene: TRBV4-1; CDR3 DNA: TGCGCCAGCAGCACAATGACTGGGTCCTACGAGCAGTACTTC; CDR3 protein: CASSTMTGSYEQYF
clone size: -; J gene: TRBJ2-7; D gene: -; V gene: TRBV7-9; CDR3 DNA: TGTGCCAGCAGCGGGACCCAGGGGCGGGCCTCCTACGAGCAGTACTTC; CDR3 protein: CASSGTQGRASYEQYF
clone size: -; J gene: TRBJ2-3; D gene: TRBD2; V gene: TRBV5-1; CDR3 DNA: TGCGCCAGCAGCTTGGCTAGCGGGGGGGCCACGGATACGCAGTATTTT; CDR3 protein: CASSLASGGATDTQYF
clone size: few; J gene: TRBJ2-3; D gene: -; V gene: TRBV11-2; CDR3 DNA: TGTGCCAGCAGCTTAGTGGTGTTAGATACGCAGTATTTT; CDR3 protein: CASSLVVLDTQYF
clone size: -; J gene: TRBJ2-7; D gene: -; V gene: TRBV6-1; CDR3 DNA: TGTGCCAGCGTCGAGGGTTCCCTCTCCTACGAGCAGTACTTC; CDR3 protein: CASVEGSLSYEQYF